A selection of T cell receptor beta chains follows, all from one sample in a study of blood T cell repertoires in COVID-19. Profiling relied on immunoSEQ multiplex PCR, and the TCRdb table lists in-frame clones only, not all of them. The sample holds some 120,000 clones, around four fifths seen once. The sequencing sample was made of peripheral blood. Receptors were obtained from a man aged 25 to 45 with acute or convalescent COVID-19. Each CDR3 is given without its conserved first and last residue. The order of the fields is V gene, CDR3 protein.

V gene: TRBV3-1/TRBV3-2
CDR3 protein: ASSPEDGLSTDTQY

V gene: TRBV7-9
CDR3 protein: ASSLPGGPTMDEQF

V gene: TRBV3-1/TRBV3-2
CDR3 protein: ASSQPLWTSGSYFDEQF

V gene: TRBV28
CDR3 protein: ASSSYKTSYSNQPQH

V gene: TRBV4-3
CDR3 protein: ASSHLTGGGEQF

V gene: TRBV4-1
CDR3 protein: ASSQSPGSGANVLT

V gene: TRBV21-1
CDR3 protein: ASSKGAAFGRPSNEKLF

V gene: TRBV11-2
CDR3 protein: ASSTTGPNTEAF

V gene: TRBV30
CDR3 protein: AWSVQETTNEKLF

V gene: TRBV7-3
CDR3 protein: ASSLNPGGVGSYNEQF

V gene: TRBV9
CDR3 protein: ASTLGEVNTEAF

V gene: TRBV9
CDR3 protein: ASSASPDNEQF

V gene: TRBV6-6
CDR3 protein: ASSVPDSQPQH

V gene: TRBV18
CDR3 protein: ASSPSAGGGNQPQH

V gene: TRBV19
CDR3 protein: ASSMTANSNQPQH

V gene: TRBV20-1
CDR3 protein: SASYLGRGTEAF

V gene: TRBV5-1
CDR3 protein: ASSLTIANSPLH

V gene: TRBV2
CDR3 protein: ASRTGRSYNEQF

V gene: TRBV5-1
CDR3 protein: ASSRGQGRATNEKLF

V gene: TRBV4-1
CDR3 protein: ASSPQATRGTNEKLF

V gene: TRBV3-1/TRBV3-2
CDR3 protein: ASSQAGGAGYGYT

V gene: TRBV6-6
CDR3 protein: ASSQRQGGVYGYT

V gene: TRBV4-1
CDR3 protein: ACKNRTGNNYGYT

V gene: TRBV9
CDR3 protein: ASSADTGELF

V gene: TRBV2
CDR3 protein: ASSGTGNYGYT

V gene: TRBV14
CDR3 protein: ASSATGSHEQY

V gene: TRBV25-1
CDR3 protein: ASSEYGGGQETQY

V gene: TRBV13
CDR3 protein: ASSPDRGGNEKLF

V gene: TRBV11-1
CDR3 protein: ASSLGPYNTEAF

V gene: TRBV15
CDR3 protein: ATSRDTGDPYEQY

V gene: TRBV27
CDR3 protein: ASSFRTGGNQPQH

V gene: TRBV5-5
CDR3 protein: ASSWGVLPNTEAF

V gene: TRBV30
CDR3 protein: AWSVGQGVSPLH

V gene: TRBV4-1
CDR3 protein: ASSQGTGGYTEAF

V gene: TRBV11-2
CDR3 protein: ASSLGTGGAGYEQY

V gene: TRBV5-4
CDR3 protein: ASSLTGNGYT

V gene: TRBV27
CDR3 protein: ASRIQASSYNEQF

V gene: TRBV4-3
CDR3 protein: ASSQGDRDFYGYT

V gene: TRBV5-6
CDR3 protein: ASGTGTDTQY

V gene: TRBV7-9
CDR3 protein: ASSPPGQANEKLF